This passage covers 22 T cell receptor beta chains from one sample sequenced in a study of T cells in Graves' hyperthyroidism and ophthalmopathy. RNA transcripts yielded amplified TCR beta CDR3 regions. The primer set for the first-round RT-PCR of the TCR CDR3 was HTBI. TCRdb independently ran MiXCR on the multiplex PCR reads; one entry per CDR3 protein. The data show 550,000 to 700,000 distinct CDR3 sequences, roughly 46% seen once. Sequencing was carried out using peripheral blood or thyroid tissue (not recorded which). The receptors come from an adult woman with Graves' disease, either hyperthyroidism or ophthalmopathy (not recorded which).

Ten or more counts support this clonotype. The V call is TRBV6-5, the J call TRBJ1-1, with D unresolved. Germline V lookup: CDR1 MNHEY, CDR2 SVGAGI. The CDR3 spans 14 residues. Trimming removed 4 bases from V and 12 bases from J, with 21 bases in between. CDR3 in amino acids: CASSSWGMAAVTFF. CDR3 bases: TGTGCCAGCAGTTCGTGGGGAATGGCGGCTGTAACTTTCTTT.

This clonotype was counted at least ten times. V gene TRBV11-2 combines with J gene TRBJ1-6; D gene uncertain. Between the trimmed V and J ends, which lost 5 bases and 0 bases, there was a span of 11 bases. Germline V CDR1 and CDR2: SGHAT, FQNNGV. The CDR3 consists of 16 residues. CDR3 loop: CASSPIPSSYNSPLHF. DNA of the CDR3: TGTGCCAGCAGCCCGATACCGAGCTCCTATAATTCACCCCTCCACTTT.

The CDR3 DNA is TGTGCCAGCAGGGAATCACAGGGTCGGGGCTACACCTTC. As protein: CASRESQGRGYTF. V gene TRBV6-1 combines with J gene TRBJ1-2; tentatively, D is TRBD1 (6 bases). The V end lost 6 bases, the J end lost 8 bases, and 16 bases lay between the germline ends. Germline CDR1 MNHNS, CDR2 SASEGT. This CDR3 is 13 amino acids long.

As for this clonotype: The limits of the CDR3 on the DNA are not certain, so only TCRdb's listed CDR3 is given. J is TRBJ2-2 and V is TRBV25-1; TRBD1 is taken as the D call from the table, unchecked against the DNA. Ends included, the CDR3 has 21 residues. Germline loops: CDR1 MGHDK, CDR2 SYGVNS. The CDR3: CASSIYLCSAGRGRGTGELFF.

The chain is built from TRBV11-2 and TRBJ2-3; D remains ambiguous. The V gene lost 6 bases and the J gene lost 2 bases, with 9 bases spanning the gap. There are 13 residues in the CDR3. Germline lookup yields CDR1 SGHAT and CDR2 FQNNGV. The CDR3 loop is CASRTGLTDTQYF. The DNA of the CDR3 is TGTGCCAGCAGGACTGGCCTCACAGATACGCAGTATTTT.

This clonotype was picked up many times. V gene TRBV5-1 combines with J gene TRBJ2-5; D gene uncertain. CDR3 length: 14 residues. Trimming removed 1 base at V and 3 bases at J, with 10 bases between. Germline V lookup: CDR1 SGHRS, CDR2 YFSETQ. DNA of the CDR3: TGCGCCAGCAGCTTGAGGTCAGCCGAAGAGACCCAGTACTTC. It encodes CASSLRSAEETQYF.

This clonotype was found many times. The rearrangement links TRBV30 to TRBJ1-1, with no clear D. V lost 3 bases and J 12 bases, leaving 14 bases between the germline ends. The CDR3 loop spans 11 amino acids. CDR1 is GTSNPN, CDR2 SVGIG, per germline (reference sequence). The CDR3 is CAWRAPRGTFF. The CDR3 bases are TGTGCCTGGAGGGCGCCTCGAGGAACTTTCTTT.

This clonotype was counted ten times or more. The chain links TRBV7-8 to TRBJ2-5; TRBD1 aligns across 9 bases. The CDR3 is 14 residues long. With V trimmed by 4 bases and J by 2 bases, 2 bases remained unmatched. Germline V gene sequence: CDR1 SGHVS, CDR2 FQNEAQ. CDR3 amino acids: CASSSGTGQETQYF. DNA of the CDR3: TGTGCCAGCAGCTCCGGGACAGGGCAAGAGACCCAGTACTTC. The variable domain in full, with the rest retrieved from reference TRBV7-8 and TRBJ2-5, is GAGVSQSPRYKVAKRGQDVALRCDPISGHVSLFWYQQALGQGPEFLTYFQNEAQLDKSGLPSDRFFAERPEGSVSTLKIQRTQQEDSAVYLCASSSGTGQETQYFGPGTRLLVL.

This clonotype appeared many times. The chain carries TRBV7-2 and TRBJ1-4, with D uncertain. Looked up from germline, CDR1 is SGHTA and CDR2 is FQGNSA. Trimming pared 1 base from V and 11 bases from J, leaving 17 bases between. The CDR3 spans 15 residues. The CDR3 sequence: CASSLGGLGPRKLFF. The CDR3 nucleotides are TGTGCCAGCAGCTTAGGAGGCCTAGGCCCTCGGAAACTGTTTTTT.

This clonotype was seen many times. The genes are TRBV2 and TRBJ1-2; D is unclear. V shed 3 bases and J shed 2 bases, with 7 bases lying between them. The CDR3 has 13 amino acids. Germline V lookup: CDR1 SNHLY, CDR2 FYNNEI. Here the CDR3 reads CASSDRRNYGYTF. In DNA form, the CDR3 reads TGTGCCAGCAGTGATCGTCGGAACTATGGCTACACCTTC.

This sequence joins TRBV2 and TRBJ2-7; no reliable D call. The CDR3 has 10 amino acids. Germline CDR1 reads SNHLY; CDR2 reads FYNNEI. V was cut by 4 bases and J by 5 bases, with 3 bases left in between. For the CDR3, the DNA is TGTGCCAGCAGTGGCCACGAGCAGTACTTC. Protein product: CASSGHEQYF.

This clonotype showed up many times. The rearrangement uses TRBV7-6 and TRBJ1-1; D unresolved. This CDR3 contains 16 residues. V lost 3 bases, J lost 5 bases, and 19 bases lay in between. Germline V lookup: CDR1 SGHVS, CDR2 FNYEAQ. CDR3 loop: CASSFMSFNRNTEAFF. In DNA, the CDR3 is TGTGCCAGCAGCTTTATGAGTTTTAATCGTAATACTGAAGCTTTCTTT. The full variable domain, its missing parts supplied by reference TRBV7-6 and TRBJ1-1, is GAGVSQSPRYKVTKRGQDVALRCDPISGHVSLYWYRQALGQGPEFLTYFNYEAQQDKSGLPNDRFSAERPEGSISTLTIQRTEQRDSAMYRCASSFMSFNRNTEAFFGQGTRLTVV.

This chain joins TRBV6-5 and TRBJ1-1, with 7 bases aligning to TRBD1. Trimming at V came to 8 bases and at J to 6 bases, leaving 12 bases not matched to a gene. The CDR3 spans 14 residues. CDR1 is MNHEY, CDR2 SVGAGI, per germline. Here the CDR3 DNA reads TGTGCCAGCTTCTCCCCCAGGGGGTATTCTGAAGCTTTCTTT. Its protein product is CASFSPRGYSEAFF.

The V call is TRBV7-8, the J call TRBJ2-7; no clear D gene. V was shortened by 0 bases and J by 6 bases, with 6 bases between the two germline ends. The CDR3 has 12 amino acids. CDR1 is SGHVS, CDR2 FQNEAQ, per germline. The chain's CDR3 is CASSLAHSEQYF. CDR3 DNA sequence: TGTGCCAGCAGCTTAGCGCACTCCGAGCAGTACTTC.

The sample holds one count of this clonotype. The J gene is TRBJ1-5, the V gene TRBV6-1; D not resolved. Trimming took off 5 bases at V and 0 bases at J, with 8 bases between the two ends. The CDR3 loop spans 14 amino acids. From germline, CDR1 is MNHNS and CDR2 SASEGT. The CDR3 protein is CASSKTYSNQPQHF. The CDR3 DNA is TGTGCCAGCAGTAAGACTTATAGCAATCAGCCCCAGCATTTT.

J is TRBJ1-6 and V is TRBV9; 7 bases map to TRBD1. The CDR3 consists of 17 residues. Germline V gene sequence: CDR1 SGDLS, CDR2 YYNGEE. The V gene end was trimmed by 0 bases and the J gene end by 2 bases; junction bases not matched to a gene: 5. Here the CDR3 reads CASSVGAGTAYNSPLHF. CDR3 coding DNA: TGTGCCAGCAGCGTAGGGGCAGGGACAGCCTATAATTCACCCCTCCACTTT.

This clonotype was found many times. The chain links TRBV4-1 to TRBJ1-3, with no clear D. The CDR3 contains 13 residues. Germline V gene data show CDR1 as MGHRA and CDR2 as YSYEKL. V was clipped by 3 bases and J by 4 bases, with 7 bases between them. The CDR3 reads CASSQMTGNTIYF. For the CDR3, the DNA is TGCGCCAGCAGCCAGATGACAGGAAACACCATATATTTT.

This clonotype was counted many times. J is TRBJ1-2 and V is TRBV20-1; D possibly corresponds to TRBD1 (6 bases). Germline assignment: CDR1 DFQATT and CDR2 SNEGSKA (reference sequence). This CDR3 spans 14 amino acids. V was pared by 3 bases and J by 4 bases, with 15 bases between. The CDR3: CSASPRGGIYGYTF. CDR3 DNA sequence: TGCAGTGCTAGCCCCCGAGGGGGAATCTATGGCTACACCTTC.

V and J are TRBV7-8 and TRBJ2-2; TRBD2 aligns across 8 bases. Germline V gene sequence: CDR1 SGHVS, CDR2 FQNEAQ. The CDR3 is 17 amino acids. V shed 5 bases and J 8 bases; nucleotides not matched to a gene: 16. CDR3 bases: TGTGCCAGCAGCGCGGGACTAGTCTTCAACTCCTTGGGGGAGCTGTTTTTT. Its protein is CASSAGLVFNSLGELFF.

This clonotype came up many times. The chain recombines TRBV7-7 with TRBJ2-7; the match to TRBD1 covers 7 bases. Looked up from germline, CDR1 is SSHAT and CDR2 is FNYEAQ (reference sequence). The CDR3 covers 12 residues. As DNA, the CDR3 is TGTGACACGGGACAGCGAGTCTACGAGCAGTACTTC. This gives the protein CDTGQRVYEQYF.

Many counts were recorded for this clonotype. The chain uses TRBV6-6 and TRBJ1-6; the match to TRBD1 covers 8 bases. Germline lookup yields CDR1 MNHNY and CDR2 SVGAGI (reference sequence). This CDR3 spans 13 amino acids. The J segment lost 8 bases and the V segment lost 9 bases, leaving 6 bases of the junction unmatched. The CDR3 loop reads CASLDREYSPLHF. The CDR3 region has the DNA TGTGCCAGTTTGGACAGGGAATATTCACCCCTCCACTTT.

This clonotype was recorded many times. This chain links TRBV10-3 with TRBJ2-7; the D is unclear. The CDR3 spans 12 residues. With 2 bases removed from V and 3 bases from J, the gap between germline ends came to 5 bases. The V gene's germline CDR1 is ENHRY and CDR2 SYGVKD. In nucleotides, the CDR3 is TGTGCCATCAGTGAGGACCTCTACGAGCAGTACTTC. The encoded protein is CAISEDLYEQYF.